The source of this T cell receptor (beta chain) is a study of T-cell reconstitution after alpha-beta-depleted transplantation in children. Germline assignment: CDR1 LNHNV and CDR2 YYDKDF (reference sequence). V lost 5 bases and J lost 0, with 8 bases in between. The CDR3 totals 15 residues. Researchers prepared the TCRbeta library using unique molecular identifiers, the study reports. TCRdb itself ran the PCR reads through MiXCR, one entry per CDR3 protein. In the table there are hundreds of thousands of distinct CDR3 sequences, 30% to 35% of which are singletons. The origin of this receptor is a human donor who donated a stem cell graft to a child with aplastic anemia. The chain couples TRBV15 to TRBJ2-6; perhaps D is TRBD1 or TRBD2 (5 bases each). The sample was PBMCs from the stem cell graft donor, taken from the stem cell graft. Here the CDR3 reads CATSGGYSGANVLTF. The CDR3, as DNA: TGTGCCACCAGCGGGGGATACTCTGGGGCCAACGTCCTGACTTTC.